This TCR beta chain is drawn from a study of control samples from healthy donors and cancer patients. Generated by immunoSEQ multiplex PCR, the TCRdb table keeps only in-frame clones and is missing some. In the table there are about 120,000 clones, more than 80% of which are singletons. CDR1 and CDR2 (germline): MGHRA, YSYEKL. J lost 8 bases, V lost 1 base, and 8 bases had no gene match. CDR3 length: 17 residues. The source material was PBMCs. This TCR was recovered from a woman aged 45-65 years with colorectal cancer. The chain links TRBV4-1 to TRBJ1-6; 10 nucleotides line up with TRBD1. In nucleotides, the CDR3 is TGCGCCAGCAGCCAAGCGACCCTGGGGACAGGGGATTCACCCCTCCACTTT. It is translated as CASSQATLGTGDSPLHF.